The TCR beta chain under discussion was sequenced for a study of blood T cell repertoires in COVID-19. Study at large: PBMCs, B-cell-depleted T cells, or T cells were the source of the cDNA or gDNA that made up the material.

Generated by immunoSEQ multiplex PCR, the TCRdb table keeps only in-frame clones and is missing some. Of 250,000 to 350,000 clones in the sample, around nine tenths were seen once. Germline CDR1 is LNHNV and CDR2 is YYDKDF (reference sequence). V dropped 2 bases and J dropped 3; count of bases not matched to a gene: 8. The CDR3 has 16 residues. This chain connects TRBV15 to TRBJ1-2; 8 bases are shared with TRBD1. The TCR sequence derives from a young woman who had recovered from COVID-19. Sequences were obtained from PBMCs or T cells enriched from blood (not recorded which). The CDR3 is CATSRLRQGPDYGYTF. CDR3 in DNA: TGTGCCACCAGCAGACTTAGACAGGGGCCAGACTATGGCTACACCTTC. The full variable domain, in which reference TRBV15 and TRBJ1-2 provide the parts outside the CDR3, is DAMVIQNPRYQVTQFGKPVTLSCSQTLNHNVMYWYQQKSSQAPKLLFHYYDKDFNNEADTPDNFQSRRPNTSFCFLDIRSPGLGDTAMYLCATSRLRQGPDYGYTFGSGTRLTVV.